This record looks at one TCR beta chain sequence and its context. Its matching antigen is unknown. This specimen comes from a study of long-term antiretroviral therapy in people with HIV. Sequencing used immunoSEQ v3.0 at survey level. The repertoire was sequenced with immunoSEQ multiplex PCR; TCRdb's copy has only in-frame clones and lacks some. The sample has 40,000 to 60,000 clones, around four fifths seen once; the top ten hold 2.5% to 3.5%. CDR3 size: 15 residues. Trimming took 6 bases from V and 1 from J; bases not matched to a gene: 6. Germline loops: CDR1 ENHRY, CDR2 SYGVKD. General study points: The ART regimens used between about 2004 and 2017 may be less effective than current ones. Repertoires from HIV showed CDR3 length ranges narrower than those of controls.

The TCR comes from a woman in her late teens or twenties with HIV. The source was unsorted PBMCs, collected 0.8 years after starting antiretroviral therapy. The V call is TRBV10-3, the J call TRBJ1-1, with 9 bases identical to TRBD1. The CDR3 region has the DNA TGTGCCATCAGGGCCGACAGGGGGACGAACACTGAAGCTTTCTTT. The encoded protein is CAIRADRGTNTEAFF.